The 27 T cell receptor beta chains below were found in one sample sequenced in a study of blood T cells in healthy people across ages (dated by TCRdb to the mid-2010s). Library generation was performed with 5' RACE. Sequencing used an Illumina HiSeq 2500. The second PCR ran for roughly 7 to 12 cycles and used a J-beta primer mix along with a sample-barcoded 5' primer. The public reads were reanalyzed by TCRdb: fastp trimming at Q25, MiXCR alignment, in-frame beta chains only. Each entry merges the rows of one CDR3 protein and shows their most common DNA and genes. The sample table lists about 1.6 million distinct CDR3 sequences, roughly 32% of them with a count of one. The ten largest clones capture roughly 12% of the sample. The sequencing input was blood. These receptors originate from a woman aged 25 to 39 in good health.

This clonotype turned up a few times. The J gene is TRBJ1-5, the V gene TRBV3-1; D not certain. Germline V gene sequence: CDR1 LGHDT, CDR2 YNNKEL (reference sequence). Trimming took off 2 bases at V and 3 bases at J, with 14 bases between the two ends. CDR3 length: 16 residues. CDR3 bases: TGTGCCAGCAGCCAATTCGGCCCCTCGCACAATCAGCCCCAGCATTTT. Translation gives CASSQFGPSHNQPQHF.

V gene TRBV6-5 combines with J gene TRBJ2-1, with TRBD2 identical over 11 bases. With 0 bases clipped from V and 4 bases from J, the junction kept 8 bases outside the gene matches. The CDR3 runs to 18 residues. CDR1 is MNHEY, CDR2 SVGAGI, per germline. The CDR3 here is CASSYSIGSGRVYNEQFF. CDR3 nucleotide sequence: TGTGCCAGCAGTTACTCGATTGGTAGCGGGAGGGTTTACAATGAGCAGTTCTTC.

Details on this clonotype: Mismatch with germline at one junction end may stem from a read error. The chain uses TRBV10-3 and TRBJ2-5, with a possible D match to TRBD2 (7 bases). The J call could be wrong; TRBJ2-7 is a better fit for the DNA end. The CDR3 extends over 20 amino acids. CDR1 is ENHRY, CDR2 SYGVKD, per germline. CDR3 loop: CAIREYERGAPGRASHEQYF. The DNA of the CDR3 is TGTGCCATCAGGGAGTACGAACGGGGGGCGCCGGGGCGCGCTAGCCACGAGCAGTACTTC.

This clonotype was seen a handful of times. The rearrangement joins TRBV7-6 to TRBJ2-2; 14 bases align to TRBD2. The CDR3 contains 18 residues. The J segment lost 3 bases and the V segment lost 5 bases, leaving 8 bases of the junction unmatched. Germline CDR1 reads SGHVS; CDR2 reads FNYEAQ. Here the CDR3 DNA reads TGTGCCAGCAGCAAAGGACTAGCGGGAGGACGGTACACCGGGGAGCTGTTTTTT. This encodes CASSKGLAGGRYTGELFF. Full variable domain (outside the CDR3, taken from reference TRBV7-6 and TRBJ2-2): GAGVSQSPRYKVTKRGQDVALRCDPISGHVSLYWYRQALGQGPEFLTYFNYEAQQDKSGLPNDRFSAERPEGSISTLTIQRTEQRDSAMYRCASSKGLAGGRYTGELFFGEGSRLTVL.

This clonotype was counted a single time. The rearrangement uses TRBV20-1 and TRBJ1-5; D unresolved. The CDR3 loop spans 17 amino acids. V was pared by 1 base and J by 1 base, with 17 bases between. The germline gives CDR1 DFQATT, CDR2 SNEGSKA (reference sequence). CDR3 loop: CSARGGGLILSNQPQHF. Here the CDR3 DNA reads TGCAGTGCTAGAGGTGGAGGGCTTATTCTCAGCAATCAGCCCCAGCATTTT.

The V gene is TRBV4-1, the J gene TRBJ1-4; no firm D call. CDR3 length: 16 amino acids. V shed 1 base and J shed 8 bases, with 17 bases lying between them. Germline loops: CDR1 MGHRA, CDR2 YSYEKL. The CDR3 DNA follows: TGCGCCAGCAGCCAAGGCCGCTCGATAGGAAGAGAAAAACTGTTTTTT. The encoded protein is CASSQGRSIGREKLFF.

This clonotype was observed a few times. The chain recombines TRBV27 with TRBJ2-1, with D tentatively TRBD2 (5 bases). V was trimmed by 5 bases and J by 8 bases, leaving 13 bases between them. Looked up from germline, CDR1 is MNHEY and CDR2 is SMNVEV (reference sequence). The CDR3 extends over 13 amino acids. DNA of the CDR3: TGTGCCAGCAGTCCATCTAGCATCGATGAGCAGTTCTTC. Translated, it gives CASSPSSIDEQFF.

Details on this clonotype: A much larger clone differs from this one at a single base, so this may be a read error. The chain recombines TRBV7-3 with TRBJ2-3; a possible D gene is TRBD2 (7 bases). CDR1 SGHTA and CDR2 FQGTGA come from the germline V gene. This CDR3 spans 15 amino acids. V lost 1 base, J lost 5 bases, and 13 bases lay in between. The DNA for the CDR3 is TGTGCCAGCAGCTTAAGCGGGGGCCCTTTAGATACGCAGTATTTT. Translation gives CASSLSGGPLDTQYF.

This clonotype showed up just a few times. The rearrangement joins TRBV5-1 to TRBJ2-1; D may be TRBD1 (5 bases). Germline V gene sequence: CDR1 SGHRS, CDR2 YFSETQ. This CDR3 region has 15 residues. The ends were cut back, 7 bases at V and 7 bases at J, with 21 bases in the middle. The DNA for the CDR3 is TGCGCCAGCGGCGCCGCAGGGTGGCTCGAAAATGAGCAGTTCTTC. The encoded protein is CASGAAGWLENEQFF.

This clonotype has a handful of counts. This chain joins TRBV24-1 and TRBJ2-1; 10 bases are shared with TRBD1. Trimming at V came to 3 bases and at J to 4 bases, leaving 2 bases not matched to a gene. The CDR3 loop spans 15 amino acids. Germline lookup yields CDR1 KGHDR and CDR2 SFDVKD. The CDR3 spells CATSDRTGGYNEQFF. CDR3 bases: TGTGCCACCAGTGATCGGACAGGGGGTTACAATGAGCAGTTCTTC.

This clonotype was seen a handful of times. The rearrangement uses TRBV7-9 and TRBJ2-3, with 13 positions matching TRBD2. CDR3 length: 19 amino acids. The germline V gene encodes CDR1 SEHNR and CDR2 FQNEAQ (reference sequence). J gave up 2 bases and V 5 bases, and 13 bases lay outside the gene matches. CDR3: CASSRSPGGLAGPTDTQYF. CDR3 DNA sequence: TGTGCCAGCAGCCGCTCCCCGGGGGGACTAGCGGGACCCACAGATACGCAGTATTTT.

This clonotype has a handful of counts. The chain carries TRBV6-6 and TRBJ2-6, with 7 nucleotides matching TRBD1. The CDR3 totals 16 residues. Germline V gene sequence: CDR1 MNHNY, CDR2 SVGAGI (reference sequence). The trim removed 6 bases at V and 0 bases at J, leaving 5 bases unmatched. DNA for the CDR3: TGTGCCAGCAGGGGACAGCCCTCCTCTGGGGCCAACGTCCTGACTTTC. It codes for CASRGQPSSGANVLTF.

The chain carries TRBV2 and TRBJ2-3; D gene uncertain. This CDR3 comprises 14 residues. Trimming removed 2 bases from V and 7 bases from J, with 13 bases in between. Germline V lookup: CDR1 SNHLY, CDR2 FYNNEI. The CDR3 DNA sequence: TGTGCCAGCAGTGAATGGCAGCCGTCAAATACGCAGTATTTT. It encodes CASSEWQPSNTQYF.

CDR3 in DNA: TGCAGTGCTAGAGCCCGACCTAGCGCACTACCCTACGAGCAGTACTTC. This sequence encodes CSARARPSALPYEQYF. The chain links TRBV20-1 to TRBJ2-7; tentatively, D is TRBD2 (6 bases). The V gene's germline CDR1 is DFQATT and CDR2 SNEGSKA (reference sequence). CDR3 length equals 16 residues. V shed 1 base and J shed 2 bases, with 18 bases lying between them.

This clonotype was picked up a small number of times. The chain uses TRBV5-1 and TRBJ2-3; tentative D call: TRBD2 (5 bases). The ends were cut back, 2 bases at V and 5 bases at J, with 9 bases in the middle. From germline, CDR1 is SGHRS and CDR2 YFSETQ. The CDR3 consists of 13 residues. DNA for the CDR3: TGCGCCAGCAGCTTCCCTCGGGGAGATACGCAGTATTTT. This codes for CASSFPRGDTQYF.

This chain uses TRBV2 with TRBJ2-4; a possible D gene is TRBD1 (5 bases). CDR3 length: 14 residues. The V gene lost 6 bases and the J gene lost 13 bases, with 22 bases spanning the gap. Germline V lookup: CDR1 SNHLY, CDR2 FYNNEI. The DNA for the CDR3 is TGTGCCAGCAGCCACCCGGCAGGGTTCGATGAGCAGTACTTC. Protein product: CASSHPAGFDEQYF. Combining the CDR3 with reference TRBV2 and TRBJ2-4 gives the whole variable domain EPEVTQTPSHQVTQMGQEVILRCVPISNHLYFYWYRQILGQKVEFLVSFYNNEISEKSEIFDDQFSVERPDGSNFTLKIRSTKLEDSAMYFCASSHPAGFDEQYFGAGTRLSVL.

The rearrangement links TRBV3-1 to TRBJ1-2; no clear D gene. Per germline, CDR1 LGHDT and CDR2 YNNKEL (reference sequence). The CDR3 covers 14 residues. The V gene lost 1 base and the J gene lost 3 bases, with 9 bases spanning the gap. CDR3 in amino acids: CASSQGGTYYGYTF. The DNA of the CDR3 is TGTGCCAGCAGCCAAGGTGGAACTTACTATGGCTACACCTTC.

The rearrangement uses TRBV20-1 and TRBJ2-7, with TRBD2 matching over 11 bases. The V and J ends lost 3 bases and 7 bases, in that order; junction bases with no gene match: 14. The CDR3 extends over 16 amino acids. The V gene's germline CDR1 is DFQATT and CDR2 SNEGSKA (reference sequence). This chain's CDR3 is CSARDPTSGEIGEQYF. CDR3 sequence (DNA): TGCAGTGCTAGGGATCCGACTAGCGGGGAGATTGGAGAGCAGTACTTC.

This clonotype has just one count. The rearrangement uses TRBV5-1 and TRBJ1-1; D remains ambiguous. Germline assignment: CDR1 SGHRS and CDR2 YFSETQ. V lost 3 bases and J lost 8, with 11 bases in between. The length of the CDR3 is 12 residues. The CDR3 protein is CASSSGPKEAFF. The CDR3 DNA reads TGCGCCAGCAGCTCGGGCCCAAAGGAAGCTTTCTTT.

This chain uses TRBV5-1 with TRBJ2-7, with D possibly TRBD1 on 6 matching bases. Germline V CDR1 and CDR2: SGHRS, YFSETQ. The CDR3 spans 17 residues. Trimming stripped 0 bases from V and 7 bases from J, with 23 bases between. This CDR3 reads CASSLGGWDNRYNEQYF. The CDR3 DNA reads TGCGCCAGCAGCTTGGGGGGCTGGGACAACCGCTACAATGAGCAGTACTTC. Full variable domain (remainder filled in from reference TRBV5-1 and TRBJ2-7): KAGVTQTPRYLIKTRGQQVTLSCSPISGHRSVSWYQQTPGQGLQFLFEYFSETQRNKGNFPGRFSGRQFSNSRSEMNVSTLELGDSALYLCASSLGGWDNRYNEQYFGPGTRLTVT.

The V gene is TRBV7-9, the J gene TRBJ2-1; 10 nucleotides agree with TRBD2. Germline V gene data show CDR1 as SEHNR and CDR2 as FQNEAQ (reference sequence). CDR3 size: 17 residues. V shed 1 base and J 7 bases; nucleotides not matched to a gene: 10. This chain's CDR3 is CASSLGTTSGLANEQFF. The DNA of the CDR3 is TGTGCCAGCAGCTTAGGGACGACTAGCGGGCTAGCAAATGAGCAGTTCTTC.

This clonotype was seen a handful of times. The chain carries TRBV4-1 and TRBJ1-5; D ambiguous. The germline gives CDR1 MGHRA, CDR2 YSYEKL. This CDR3 has 14 amino acids. V lost 3 bases, J lost 3 bases, and 9 bases lay in between. CDR3 protein: CASSHLQSNQPQHF. Written as DNA, the CDR3 is TGCGCCAGCAGCCATTTACAGTCCAATCAGCCCCAGCATTTT.

The chain has TRBV20-1 and TRBJ1-2; D possibly corresponds to TRBD1 (6 bases). The germline V and J ends were trimmed by 0 bases and 0 bases, with 11 bases remaining between them. The germline gives CDR1 DFQATT, CDR2 SNEGSKA (reference sequence). CDR3 size: 15 residues. CDR3 region: CSARDGGHPNYGYTF. CDR3 DNA: TGCAGTGCTAGAGATGGGGGCCATCCTAACTATGGCTACACCTTC.

This chain joins TRBV7-2 and TRBJ2-7, with D uncertain. CDR1 and CDR2 (germline): SGHTA, FQGNSA. The CDR3 has 13 residues. Trimming removed 5 bases at V and 7 bases at J, with 15 bases between. The CDR3 spells CASSKAFLWEQYF. CDR3 coding DNA: TGTGCCAGCAGCAAGGCTTTTCTCTGGGAGCAGTACTTC.

This clonotype has only a few counts. The V gene is TRBV5-5, the J gene TRBJ2-5, with 7 bases fitting TRBD2. This CDR3 region has 16 residues. J lost 5 bases, V lost 0 bases, and 10 bases had no gene match. CDR1 is SGHKS and CDR2 is YYEKEE in the germline V gene (reference sequence). The CDR3 nucleotides read TGTGCCAGCAGCTTGGAACACGGGGGGTTATTTGAGACCCAGTACTTC. It specifies CASSLEHGGLFETQYF.

The rearrangement links TRBV5-4 to TRBJ2-7; 7 nucleotides match TRBD1. This CDR3 contains 12 residues. Germline CDR1 reads SGHNT; CDR2 reads YYREEE (reference sequence). Trimming took 5 bases from V and 7 from J; bases not matched to a gene: 6. CDR3 in DNA: TGTGCCAGCAGTTCGGGACAGATAGAGCAGTACTTC. As protein: CASSSGQIEQYF.

The gene calls are TRBV12-3 or TRBV12-4 and TRBJ2-1; 9 bases map to TRBD1. The V segment lost 2 bases and the J segment 6 bases; nucleotides outside the gene matches: 8. The CDR3 extends over 16 amino acids. For the CDR3, the DNA is TGTGCCAGCAGTTTAAGTTGGACAGGGGAATCCAATGAGCAGTTCTTC. It yields the protein CASSLSWTGESNEQFF.